Shown below are 2 T cell receptor beta chains from a single sample sequenced in a study of T cell clones after liver transplantation. Produced via immunoSEQ multiplex PCR; TCRdb's table is partial and in-frame only. There are roughly 120,000 clones in the sample; roughly nine tenths occur only once, and about 0.8% lies in the top ten. Specimen: CD4+ T cells from blood, collected 12 months after liver transplant. These receptors all stem from a human patient who received a liver transplant. Some of the T cells might come from the graft donor.

CDR3 DNA sequence: TGCGCCAGCAGCCAAGAAGCAGGGGGGTACAATGAGCAGTTCTTC. It encodes CASSQEAGGYNEQFF. V usage is TRBV4-3 and J usage is TRBJ2-1, with D possibly matching TRBD1 (7 bases). The germline V gene encodes CDR1 LGHNA and CDR2 YSLEER. V lost 0 bases and J lost 4, with 10 bases in between. This CDR3 region has 15 residues.

The chain joins TRBV6-5 to TRBJ1-1; TRBD1 aligns across 10 bases. V was pared by 6 bases and J by 3 bases, with 7 bases of the junction left unmatched. Germline V gene sequence: CDR1 MNHEY, CDR2 SVGAGI. The CDR3 spans 15 residues. CDR3 nucleotides: TGTGCCAGCAGCCCCGACAGGGGGCAAGACACTGAAGCTTTCTTT. It specifies CASSPDRGQDTEAFF.